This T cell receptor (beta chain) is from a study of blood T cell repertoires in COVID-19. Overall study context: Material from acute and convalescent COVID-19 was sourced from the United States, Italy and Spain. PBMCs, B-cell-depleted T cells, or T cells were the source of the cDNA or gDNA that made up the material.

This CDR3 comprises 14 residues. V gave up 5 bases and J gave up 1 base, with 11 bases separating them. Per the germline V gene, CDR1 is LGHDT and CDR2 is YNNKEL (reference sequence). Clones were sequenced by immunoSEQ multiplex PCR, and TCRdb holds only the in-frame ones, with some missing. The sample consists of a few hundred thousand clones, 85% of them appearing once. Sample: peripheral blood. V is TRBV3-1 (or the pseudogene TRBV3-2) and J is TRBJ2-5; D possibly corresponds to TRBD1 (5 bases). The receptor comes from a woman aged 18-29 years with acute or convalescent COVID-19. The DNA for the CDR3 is TGTGCCAGCAGCTACCGGACACCCCAAGAGACCCAGTACTTC. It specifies CASSYRTPQETQYF.